Following are 21 T cell receptor beta chains from one sample sequenced in a study of identical twins. TCRdb analysed the 5' RACE reads with MiXCR anew, one entry per CDR3 protein. The profile covers 690,000 or so distinct CDR3 sequences, with more than 6.5% appearing a single time and 0.8% to 1% taken by the ten largest. The sample was also linked to a second study, of yellow fever vaccine responses in identical twins.

Sequenced input: PBMCs. These receptor sequences come from a woman in her late teens or twenties in good health.

The chain recombines TRBV2 with TRBJ2-7; unclear D gene. Germline V gives CDR1 SNHLY, CDR2 FYNNEI. The CDR3 length is 10 residues. Trimming left V 7 bases short and J 7 bases short, with 8 bases between. CDR3 nucleotides: TGTGCCAGCAAAGGACGTGAGCAGTACTTC. Protein: CASKGREQYF.

This clonotype was found a few times. The chain links TRBV7-3 to TRBJ2-3; 12 nucleotides line up with TRBD2. CDR1 and CDR2 from the germline V gene are SGHTA and FQGTGA. This CDR3 has 16 amino acids. With 4 bases clipped from V and 5 bases from J, the junction kept 7 bases outside the gene matches. The CDR3 is CASSSGLAGMVDTQYF. CDR3 nucleotide sequence: TGTGCCAGCAGCTCCGGACTAGCGGGGATGGTAGATACGCAGTATTTT.

A few counts support this clonotype. The J gene is TRBJ2-7, the V gene TRBV20-1; 8 nucleotides line up with TRBD2. The CDR3 spans 15 residues. The germline gives CDR1 DFQATT, CDR2 SNEGSKA (reference sequence). V trimming: 6 bases; J trimming: 0 bases; junction bases outside the gene matches: 10. This CDR3 reads CSAAGAGGFSYEQYF. In DNA form, the CDR3 reads TGCAGTGCCGCGGGGGCGGGGGGCTTCTCCTACGAGCAGTACTTC.

This sequence joins TRBV4-1 and TRBJ2-7, with a weak D call TRBD2 (5 bases). Germline values: CDR1 MGHRA, CDR2 YSYEKL. Trimming removed 1 base at V and 6 bases at J, with 10 bases between. This CDR3 comprises 13 residues. Here the CDR3 reads CASSQGRSLEQYF. CDR3 bases: TGCGCCAGCAGCCAAGGGAGGTCCCTCGAGCAGTACTTC.

This clonotype came up a few times. The chain has TRBV4-1 and TRBJ2-1; TRBD2 aligns across 14 bases. With V trimmed by 2 bases and J by 7 bases, 10 bases remained unmatched. The CDR3 length is 18 residues. Germline values: CDR1 MGHRA, CDR2 YSYEKL. The CDR3 sequence: CASSQPSAGTSGRNEQFF. CDR3 DNA: TGCGCCAGCAGCCAACCTTCAGCCGGGACTAGCGGGAGAAATGAGCAGTTCTTC.

This clonotype was observed at least ten times. Germline and junction disagree at one end, which may indicate a read error. This chain uses TRBV28 with TRBJ2-2; the match to TRBD2 covers 8 bases. The length of the CDR3 is 16 residues. Per the germline V gene, CDR1 is MDHEN and CDR2 is SYDVKM. In nucleotides, the CDR3 is TGTGCCAGCACTTTAGCGGGGAAGTCGAACACCGGGGAGCTGTTTTTT. Translating gives CASTLAGKSNTGELFF.

This clonotype was seen ten or more times. The chain recombines TRBV7-9 with TRBJ2-5, with D unclear. The CDR3 covers 13 residues. V was pared by 5 bases and J by 1 base, with 8 bases between. The germline V gene has CDR1 SEHNR and CDR2 FQNEAQ (reference sequence). The CDR3, as DNA: TGTGCCAGCAGCCCCCGGATCCAAGAGACCCAGTACTTC. Translating gives CASSPRIQETQYF.

This chain joins TRBV21-1 and TRBJ2-5; the listed D gene, TRBD1, was not tested against the DNA. TRBV21-1 has pseudogene status. The CDR3 is 18 residues long. CDR3 sequence (DNA): TGTGCCAGCAGCACCAAGAGGGCACAGGGGCAGTTCCAAGAGACCCAGTACTTC. Amino acid sequence: CASSTKRAQGQFQETQYF.

V gene TRBV20-1 combines with J gene TRBJ2-1; 7 positions agree with TRBD1. This CDR3 is built from 15 residues. The trim removed 0 bases at V and 6 bases at J, leaving 8 bases unmatched. Germline-derived CDR1 and CDR2 are DFQATT and SNEGSKA (reference sequence). The CDR3 loop reads CSARDLGTGVNEQFF. CDR3 in DNA: TGCAGTGCTAGAGATCTGGGTACAGGGGTCAATGAGCAGTTCTTC.

This clonotype was seen repeatedly, ten times or more. The chain joins TRBV7-6 to TRBJ2-3, with TRBD2 identical over 7 bases. V lost 5 bases and J lost 4; bases outside the gene matches: 3. CDR1 and CDR2 (germline): SGHVS, FNYEAQ. The CDR3 is 13 residues long. The DNA for the CDR3 is TGTGCCAGCAGCCCGGGGAGGGCAGATACGCAGTATTTT. It codes for CASSPGRADTQYF.

The genes are TRBV12-3 or TRBV12-4 and TRBJ2-2; tentative D call: TRBD1 (6 bases). This CDR3 is built from 17 residues. Trimming pared 5 bases from V and 5 bases from J, leaving 21 bases between. CDR3: CASSVLTGAQGTGELFF. The DNA for the CDR3 is TGTGCCAGCAGTGTCCTAACCGGGGCCCAGGGGACCGGGGAGCTGTTTTTT.

This clonotype was seen a few times. The chain's CDR3 is CASSLAKQYGYTF. As DNA, the CDR3 is TGTGCCAGCAGCTTGGCGAAGCAGTATGGCTACACCTTC. The V and J genes are TRBV7-2 and TRBJ1-2; no clear D. Germline values: CDR1 SGHTA, CDR2 FQGNSA. This CDR3 has 13 residues. The V gene lost 3 bases and the J gene lost 5 bases, with 10 bases spanning the gap.

J is TRBJ2-7 and V is TRBV7-9, with D perhaps being TRBD1 or TRBD2 (5 bases each). The V gene lost 6 bases and the J gene lost 4 bases, with 19 bases spanning the gap. CDR1 SEHNR and CDR2 FQNEAQ come from the germline V gene (reference sequence). The CDR3 totals 15 residues. CDR3 bases: TGTGCCAGCAGGGGTCGGGCAGGGACGGGGTACGAGCAGTACTTC. Translation: CASRGRAGTGYEQYF. Based on the CDR3 plus reference TRBV7-9 and TRBJ2-7, the full variable domain is DTGVSQNPRHKITKRGQNVTFRCDPISEHNRLYWYRQTLGQGPEFLTYFQNEAQLEKSRLLSDRFSAERPKGSFSTLEIQRTEQGDSAMYLCASRGRAGTGYEQYFGPGTRLTVT.

V and J are TRBV28 and TRBJ2-7; 10 bases are shared with TRBD2. Germline CDR1 reads MDHEN; CDR2 reads SYDVKM. The CDR3 totals 16 residues. V lost 7 bases and J lost 5; bases outside the gene matches: 14. The CDR3 loop reads CASTLRAGLALHEQYF. Here the CDR3 DNA reads TGTGCCAGCACCCTCAGGGCGGGACTAGCGTTACACGAGCAGTACTTC.

The rearrangement links TRBV4-2 to TRBJ2-3; D unresolved. The CDR3 runs 14 residues. Between the trimmed V and J ends, which lost 4 bases and 3 bases, there was a span of 11 bases. Germline CDR1 reads LGHNA; CDR2 reads YNFKEQ. For the CDR3, the DNA is TGTGCCAGCAGCCCTTCGTTGGGTACAGATACGCAGTATTTT. Encoded protein: CASSPSLGTDTQYF.

This clonotype showed up just a few times. The rearrangement uses TRBV12-3 or TRBV12-4 and TRBJ1-1; maybe TRBD1 (6 bases). V lost 8 bases and J lost 4, with 17 bases in between. CDR3 length: 14 residues. CDR3 sequence: CASGERGGGTEAFF. In DNA form, the CDR3 reads TGTGCCAGCGGAGAAAGAGGGGGGGGCACTGAAGCTTTCTTT.

The chain recombines TRBV6-1 with TRBJ2-2; weak D call: TRBD2 (6 bases). The V end was cut by 11 bases, the J end by 1 base, with 11 bases between. CDR3 size: 13 residues. CDR1 and CDR2 from the germline V gene are MNHNS and SASEGT. CDR3 in amino acids: CASKGLNTGELFF. The DNA of the CDR3 is TGTGCCTCCAAGGGACTGAACACCGGGGAGCTGTTTTTT.

This clonotype was counted many times. CDR3 nucleotide sequence: TGTGCCAGCAGCTTAGTCAGAGGGGAGCAGTACTTC. The encoded protein is CASSLVRGEQYF. V gene TRBV7-8 combines with J gene TRBJ2-7; D perhaps matches TRBD2 (5 bases). The V and J ends lost 1 base and 7 bases respectively, with 8 bases between them. Germline values: CDR1 SGHVS, CDR2 FQNEAQ. CDR3 size: 12 residues. The whole variable domain, filled in from reference TRBV7-8 and TRBJ2-7, reads GAGVSQSPRYKVAKRGQDVALRCDPISGHVSLFWYQQALGQGPEFLTYFQNEAQLDKSGLPSDRFFAERPEGSVSTLKIQRTQQEDSAVYLCASSLVRGEQYFGPGTRLTVT.

The V call is TRBV12-3 or TRBV12-4, the J call TRBJ2-2, with 8 bases lining up with TRBD1. This CDR3 region has 14 residues. V trimming: 8 bases; J trimming: 5 bases; junction bases outside the gene matches: 7. CDR3 sequence: CASFEDRATGELFF. CDR3 nucleotide sequence: TGTGCCAGCTTTGAGGACAGGGCGACCGGGGAGCTGTTTTTT.

This clonotype was counted a few times. This chain joins TRBV18 and TRBJ2-5, with D perhaps given as TRBD1 or TRBD2 (5 bases each). V was cut by 1 base and J by 8 bases, with 14 bases left in between. The length of the CDR3 is 14 residues. Germline V CDR1 and CDR2: KGHSH, LQKENI. In nucleotides, the CDR3 is TGTGCCAGCTCACCACTCCGGGACGTTGAAACCCAGTACTTC. Translating gives CASSPLRDVETQYF.

The rearrangement links TRBV29-1 to TRBJ2-6; perhaps TRBD1 as D (6 bases). The CDR3 sequence is 14 residues long. Germline CDR1 and CDR2: SQVTM and ANQGSEA. Trimming left V 3 bases short and J 6 bases short, with 12 bases between. The CDR3, as DNA: TGCAGCGTTGAGGTACAGGGAGAGGCCAACGTCCTGACTTTC. Residues: CSVEVQGEANVLTF.